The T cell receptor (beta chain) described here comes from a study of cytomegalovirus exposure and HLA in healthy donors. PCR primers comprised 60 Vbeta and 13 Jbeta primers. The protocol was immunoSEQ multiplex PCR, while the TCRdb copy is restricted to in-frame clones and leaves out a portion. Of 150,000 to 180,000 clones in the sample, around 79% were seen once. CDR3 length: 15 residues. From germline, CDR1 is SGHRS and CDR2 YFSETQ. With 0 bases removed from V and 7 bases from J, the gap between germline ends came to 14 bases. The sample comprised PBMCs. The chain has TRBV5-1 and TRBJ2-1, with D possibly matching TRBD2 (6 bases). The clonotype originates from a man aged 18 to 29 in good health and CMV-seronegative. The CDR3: CASSLGSVAGNEQFF. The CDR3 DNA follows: TGCGCCAGCAGCTTGGGAAGCGTCGCGGGGAATGAGCAGTTCTTC.